The table lists the clone carrying this TCR beta chain with a few counts. Its antigen is as yet unknown. Germline-derived CDR1 and CDR2 are GTSNPN and SVGIG (reference sequence). V was trimmed by 1 base and J by 4 bases, leaving 10 bases between them. The CDR3 runs 13 residues. Some clones are missing from TCRdb's copy, which holds only in-frame ones; the method was immunoSEQ multiplex PCR. The profile shows approximately 9,800 clones, about 54% of them singletons. This entry belongs to a study of T cell repertoires in urothelial bladder cancer. Study outcomes and limitations: A single clone reached approximately 2% in benign versus up to roughly 17% in carcinoma.

V and J are TRBV30 and TRBJ1-2; tentatively, D is TRBD1 (5 bases). The clonotype comes from a human donor with urothelial carcinoma. Sequenced sample: tumor-infiltrating cells from bladder cancer. Written as DNA, the CDR3 is TGTGCCTGGAGTGAGACAGCTTCCTATGGCTACACCTTC. Encoded protein: CAWSETASYGYTF. The full variable domain, its missing parts supplied by reference TRBV30 and TRBJ1-2, is SQTIHQWPATLVQPVGSPLSLECTVEGTSNPNLYWYRQAAGRGLQLLFYSVGIGQISSEVPQNLSASRPQDRQFILSSKKLLLSDSGFYLCAWSETASYGYTFGSGTRLTVV.